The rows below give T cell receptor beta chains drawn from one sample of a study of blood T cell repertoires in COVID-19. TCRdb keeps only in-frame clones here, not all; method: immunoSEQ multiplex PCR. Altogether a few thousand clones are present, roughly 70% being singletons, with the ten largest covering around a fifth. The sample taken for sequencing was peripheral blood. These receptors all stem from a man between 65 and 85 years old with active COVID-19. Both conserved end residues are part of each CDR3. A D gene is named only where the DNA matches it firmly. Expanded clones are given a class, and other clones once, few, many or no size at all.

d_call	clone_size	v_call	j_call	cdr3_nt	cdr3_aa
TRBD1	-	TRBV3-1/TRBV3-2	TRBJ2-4	TGTGCCAGCAGCGGCGGGACAGGGTTGGACATTCAGTACTTC	CASSGGTGLDIQYF
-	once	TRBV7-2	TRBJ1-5	TGTGCCAGCAGCAAGGGGCCAGAGTACGGCAATCAGCCCCAGCATTTT	CASSKGPEYGNQPQHF
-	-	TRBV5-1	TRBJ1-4	TGCGCCAGCAGCTCATACAGGGCAACTAATGAAAAACTGTTTTTT	CASSSYRATNEKLFF
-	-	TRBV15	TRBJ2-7	TGTGCCACCAGCAGACTCACAGGGAACTACGAGCAGTACTTC	CATSRLTGNYEQYF
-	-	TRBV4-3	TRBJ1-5	TGCGCCAGCAGCCAAGACACAGGGAGACATAGCAATCAGCCCCAGCATTTT	CASSQDTGRHSNQPQHF
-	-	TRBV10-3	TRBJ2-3	TGTGCCATAAAGACAGCTAGCACAGATACGCAGTATTTT	CAIKTASTDTQYF
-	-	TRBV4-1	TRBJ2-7	TGCGCCAGCAGCCAAGGGACATGGACCTACGAGCAGTACTTC	CASSQGTWTYEQYF
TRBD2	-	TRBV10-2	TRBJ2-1	TGCGCCAGCAGAGAGACTAGCGGGGATGGTTACAATGAGCAGTTCTTC	CASRETSGDGYNEQFF
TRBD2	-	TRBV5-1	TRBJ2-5	TGCGCCAGCAGCTTGGCGGGGGGGGATCAAGAGACCCAGTACTTC	CASSLAGGDQETQYF
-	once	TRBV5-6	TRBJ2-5	TGTGCCAGCAGCTCCCAAAGCGGAAGCCAAGAGACCCAGTACTTC	CASSSQSGSQETQYF
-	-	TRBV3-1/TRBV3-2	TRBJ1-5	TGTGCCAGCAGCCAAGATACCGGGAGTCGGCCCCAGCATTTT	CASSQDTGSRPQHF
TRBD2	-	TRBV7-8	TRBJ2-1	TGTGCCAGCAGCTTAGTGTCTCAGAGGGCCGGGGGGGATGAGCAGTTCTTC	CASSLVSQRAGGDEQFF
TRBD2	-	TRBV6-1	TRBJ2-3	TGTGCCAGCAGTGAAATAGCGGGGGGGCGAAATACGCAGTATTTT	CASSEIAGGRNTQYF
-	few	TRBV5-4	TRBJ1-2	TGTGCCAGCAGCTTAGGGGGAACCGGGACAACCTATGGCTACACCTTC	CASSLGGTGTTYGYTF
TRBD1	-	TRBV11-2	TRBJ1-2	TGTGCCAGCAGCCCCCAGCCGACAGGGAGAAGTTATGGCTACACCTTC	CASSPQPTGRSYGYTF
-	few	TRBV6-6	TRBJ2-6	TGTGCCAGCAGTCGAGACAGCATCATCTCTGGGGCCAACGTCCTGACTTTC	CASSRDSIISGANVLTF
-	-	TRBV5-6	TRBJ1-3	TGTGCCAGCAGTTACAGGGAGACCATATATTTT	CASSYRETIYF
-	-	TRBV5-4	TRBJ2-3	TGTGCCAGCAGCTCGCAGACTAGCACAGATACGCAGTATTTT	CASSSQTSTDTQYF
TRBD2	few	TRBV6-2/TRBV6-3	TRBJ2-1	TGTGCCAGCAGTGACACTAGCGGAGCCCTCTACAATGAGCAGTTCTTC	CASSDTSGALYNEQFF
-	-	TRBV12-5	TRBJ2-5	TGTGCTAGTGCCCGTCGGGGGGAGACCCAGTACTTC	CASARRGETQYF
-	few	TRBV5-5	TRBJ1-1	TGTGCCAGCAGCTTGACAGACACTGAAGCTTTCTTT	CASSLTDTEAFF
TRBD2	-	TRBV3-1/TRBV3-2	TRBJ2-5	TGTGCCAGCAGCCGCGGGACTAGCGGGGGACAAGAGACCCAGTACTTC	CASSRGTSGGQETQYF
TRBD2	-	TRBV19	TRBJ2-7	TGTGCCAGTAGTATAGACGCCGGGACTAGCTACGAGCAGTACTTC	CASSIDAGTSYEQYF
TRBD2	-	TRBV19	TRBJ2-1	TGTGCCAGTAGTATGGCGCTAGCGGGAGATAACTCCTACAATGAGCAGTTCTTC	CASSMALAGDNSYNEQFF
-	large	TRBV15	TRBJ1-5	TGTGCCACCAGCAGAGATCCAAGAGGGAGGGAGCAGCCCCAGCATTTT	CATSRDPRGREQPQHF
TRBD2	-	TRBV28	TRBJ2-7	TGTGCCAGCAGCCTTAGGACTAGCCGCCCCTCCTACGAGCAGTACTTC	CASSLRTSRPSYEQYF
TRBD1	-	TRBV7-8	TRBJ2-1	TGTGCCAGCTCGACCGGGACAGGGCTCAATGAGCAGTTCTTC	CASSTGTGLNEQFF
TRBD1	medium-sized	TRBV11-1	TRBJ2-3	TGTGCCAGCAAAAGGGACAGGGGGGCAGATACGCAGTATTTT	CASKRDRGADTQYF
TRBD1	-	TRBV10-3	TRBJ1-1	TGTGCCATCAGTTTTCCGGGACAGGGGGCCACTGAAGCTTTCTTT	CAISFPGQGATEAFF
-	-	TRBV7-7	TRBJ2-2	TGTGCCAGCAGCTTGAATACGAGGAACACCGGGGAGCTGTTTTTT	CASSLNTRNTGELFF
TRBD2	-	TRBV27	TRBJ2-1	TGTGCCAGCAGTTTGGAGACTAGCGGGGTCAATGAGCAGTTCTTC	CASSLETSGVNEQFF
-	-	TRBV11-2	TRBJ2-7	TGTGCCAGCAGCCCTATGGGGCAGAAATCCTACGAGCAGTACTTC	CASSPMGQKSYEQYF
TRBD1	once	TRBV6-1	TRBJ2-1	TGTGCCAGCAGTGAAGGAACAGGGGGCCCTCCGTTCTTC	CASSEGTGGPPFF
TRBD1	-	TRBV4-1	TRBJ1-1	TGCGCCAGCAGCTCTACCGGGACAGGGAATTCTGAAGCTTTCTTT	CASSSTGTGNSEAFF
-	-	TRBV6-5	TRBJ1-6	TGTGCCAGCAGTTATGACTTTAATTCACCCCTCCACTTT	CASSYDFNSPLHF
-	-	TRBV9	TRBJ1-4	TGTGCCAGCAGCGGACGGACAGCTAATGAAAAACTGTTTTTT	CASSGRTANEKLFF
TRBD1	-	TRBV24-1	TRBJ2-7	TGTGCCACCAGTGACCCAACTACAGGGGACGAGCAGTACTTC	CATSDPTTGDEQYF
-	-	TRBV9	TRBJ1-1	TGTGCCAGCAGCCTAGGGACATTGAACACTGAAGCTTTCTTT	CASSLGTLNTEAFF
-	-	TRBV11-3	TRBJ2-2	TGTGCCAGCAGCGGCGGGACGAACACCGGGGAGCTGTTTTTT	CASSGGTNTGELFF
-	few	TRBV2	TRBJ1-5	TGTGCCAGCAGTGAAGGGGGAAGGGGGTCGTTCCAGCCCCAGCATTTT	CASSEGGRGSFQPQHF
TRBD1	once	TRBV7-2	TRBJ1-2	TGTGCCAGCAGCTTATCGGCAGGGGGATCGCCTTATGGCTACACCTTC	CASSLSAGGSPYGYTF
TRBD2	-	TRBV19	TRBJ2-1	TGTGCCAGTACCCTAGCGGGCCGTAATGAGCAGTTCTTC	CASTLAGRNEQFF
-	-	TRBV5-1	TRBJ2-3	TGCGCCAGCAGCCTTGATGGCGATACGCAGTATTTT	CASSLDGDTQYF
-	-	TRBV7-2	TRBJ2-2	TGTGCCAGCAGATACAGGGTGGGGAACACCGGGGAGCTGTTTTTT	CASRYRVGNTGELFF
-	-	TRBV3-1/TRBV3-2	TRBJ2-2	TGTGCCAGCAGCCAAGAGGGACGAGGAGGGACCGGGGAGCTGTTTTTT	CASSQEGRGGTGELFF
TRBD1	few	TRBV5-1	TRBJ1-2	TGCGCCAGCAGCTTTAATCCGGGACAGGGCTCTAGTGGCTACACCTTC	CASSFNPGQGSSGYTF
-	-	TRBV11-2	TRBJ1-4	TGTGCCAGCAGCTTCAGCGGGCCTAATGAAAAACTGTTTTTT	CASSFSGPNEKLFF
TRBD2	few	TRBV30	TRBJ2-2	TGTGCCTGGAGTCCCACGACTAGCGGGACGATCGGGGAGCTGTTTTTT	CAWSPTTSGTIGELFF
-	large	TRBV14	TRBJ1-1	TGTGCCAGCAGCCCCAGGTGGTCACTCGTGGACACTGAAGCTTTCTTT	CASSPRWSLVDTEAFF
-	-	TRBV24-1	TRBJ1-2	TGTGCCACCAGTACACGTTTGTCTTATGGCTACACCTTC	CATSTRLSYGYTF
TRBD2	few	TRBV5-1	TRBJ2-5	TGCGCCAGCAGCCCCTGGGGAGCGGGAGGACAAGAGACCCAGTACTTC	CASSPWGAGGQETQYF
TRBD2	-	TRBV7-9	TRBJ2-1	TGTGCCAGCAGCAAACCGGGTAAACTAGCGGCCTCCTACAATGAGCAGTTCTTC	CASSKPGKLAASYNEQFF
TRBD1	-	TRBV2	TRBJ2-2	TGTGCCAGCAGACAGGGGGACACCGGGGAGCTGTTTTTT	CASRQGDTGELFF
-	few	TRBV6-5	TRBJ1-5	TGTGCCAGCAGTTACCAGGGGACGCAGCCCCAGCATTTT	CASSYQGTQPQHF
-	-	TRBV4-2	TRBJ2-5	TGTGCCAGCAGCCTACAGCAGGGAGAGACCCAGTACTTC	CASSLQQGETQYF
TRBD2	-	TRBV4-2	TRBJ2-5	TGTGCCAGCAGCCCAACCGGGGGACTAGCGGACATGCTCTTACAAGAGACCCAGTACTTC	CASSPTGGLADMLLQETQYF
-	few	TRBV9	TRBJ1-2	TGTGCCAGCAGCGTAGACACAGGGTTAGGGGCAAATGGCTACACCTTC	CASSVDTGLGANGYTF
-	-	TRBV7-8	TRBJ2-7	TGTGCCAGCAGCTTATCGCACGGGACACGGAGCTCCTACGAGCAGTACTTC	CASSLSHGTRSSYEQYF